This T cell receptor (beta chain) was sequenced during a study of Graves' ophthalmopathy and Graves' hyperthyroidism. Study conclusions and caveats: For separating ophthalmopathy from stable hyperthyroidism, a 13-signature model gave over 85% sensitivity and around 76% specificity.

Having ophthalmopathy, the donors showed moderate-to-severe activity, CAS ≥3 and NOSPECS ≥4, with disease lasting under 3 months. The study amplified TCR beta CDR3 regions using RNA transcripts. RT-PCR was first run with HTBI primers, then multiplex PCR in a second round. TCRdb ran MiXCR on the multiplex PCR reads and lists one entry per CDR3 protein. The sample has approximately 160,000 distinct CDR3 sequences, 30% to 45% seen once; the top ten hold roughly 8.9%. The germline CDR1 and CDR2 sequences are MNHNS and SASEGT. The germline V and J ends were trimmed by 10 bases and 6 bases, with 19 bases remaining between them. This CDR3 is 14 amino acids long. Regarding this clonotype: The antigen is undetermined.

The rearrangement links TRBV6-1 to TRBJ1-5, with D perhaps TRBD1 (6 bases). This receptor was identified in a man aged 25-45 years with Graves' ophthalmopathy. Input material: peripheral blood. The CDR3 bases are TGTGCCACCCTCCCCGGGGGGGCTCGTCAGCCCCAGCATTTT. Translated: CATLPGGARQPQHF.